This TCR beta chain was captured in a study of blood T cell repertoires in COVID-19. For the study at large: COVID-19 samples from acute and convalescent phases originated in the United States, Italy and Spain.

The germline V gene encodes CDR1 PRHDT and CDR2 FYEKMQ (reference sequence). Trimming left V 5 bases short and J 0 bases short, with 11 bases between. This CDR3 comprises 15 residues. Original methodology: For nucleated cells, counts were estimated from reference gene primer amplification. Sequencing was performed with immunoSEQ multiplex PCR; in TCRdb, only in-frame clones are kept and a portion is missing. V, J and clone size were drawn from that table, and D and trimming were deduced from the DNA. The data hold about 140,000 clones, with 87% observed a single time. The material sequenced was PBMCs or T cells enriched from blood (not recorded which). The sequence derives from a man aged 60-69 years who had recovered from COVID-19. The chain couples TRBV13 to TRBJ2-1; D unresolved. The CDR3 sequence is CASSRVAASYNEQFF. The CDR3 DNA is TGTGCCAGCAGCCGGGTGGCTGCCTCCTACAATGAGCAGTTCTTC.